The 11 T cell receptor beta chains below all came from one sample that was sequenced in a study of CD8 T cells in Susac syndrome. RNA amounts of about 0.5 to 1 ug underwent reverse transcription with random hexamers. TCRdb independently ran MiXCR on the immunoSEQ multiplex PCR reads; one entry per CDR3 protein. The sample holds approximately 150,000 distinct CDR3 sequences, around 93% seen once. The sequenced material came from CD4+ T cells from PBMCs. These receptors originate from a human donor in good health.

The chain couples TRBV6-6 to TRBJ1-4; D may be TRBD1 (5 bases). Deletions cut 6 bases from V and 0 bases from J, with 11 bases between. The CDR3 spans 15 residues. The germline CDR1 and CDR2 sequences are MNHNY and SVGAGI (reference sequence). The CDR3 region has the DNA TGTGCCAGCAGACGACTGGGGGCAACTAATGAAAAACTGTTTTTT. It specifies CASRRLGATNEKLFF.

The chain has TRBV29-1 and TRBJ2-3, with TRBD1 matching 9 bases. V trimming: 8 bases; J trimming: 4 bases; junction bases outside the gene matches: 10. The CDR3 consists of 14 residues. Germline CDR1 is SQVTM and CDR2 is ANQGSEA. CDR3 amino acids: CSSDRTGVSDTQYF. CDR3 DNA: TGCAGCTCTGATAGGACAGGGGTCTCAGATACGCAGTATTTT.

This sequence joins TRBV28 and TRBJ1-5; no reliable D call. The CDR3 sequence is 14 residues long. Between the trimmed V and J ends, which lost 3 bases and 9 bases, there was a span of 15 bases. Per germline, CDR1 MDHEN and CDR2 SYDVKM. Here the CDR3 DNA reads TGTGCCAGCAGTTTGGCCAAGGTAGGGTTGCCCCAGCATTTT. Residues: CASSLAKVGLPQHF.

V is TRBV21-1 and J is TRBJ2-2; the D call of TRBD1 is as the table states it, not checked on the DNA. TRBV21-1 is designated a pseudogene. CDR3 length: 16 amino acids. The CDR3 loop reads CASSNWGLPNTGELFF. In nucleotides, the CDR3 is TGTGCCAGCAGCAACTGGGGGCTGCCGAACACCGGGGAGCTGTTTTTT.

The V call is TRBV29-1, the J call TRBJ2-3; no clear D gene. Per germline, CDR1 SQVTM and CDR2 ANQGSEA. This CDR3 spans 13 amino acids. Trimming took 1 base from V and 1 from J, leaving 6 bases between them. The CDR3 protein is CSVEATRTDTQYF. CDR3 nucleotides: TGCAGCGTTGAAGCTACCCGCACAGATACGCAGTATTTT.

This sequence joins TRBV5-1 and TRBJ2-3, with 9 bases fitting TRBD1. Germline loops: CDR1 SGHRS, CDR2 YFSETQ. V was clipped by 4 bases and J by 2 bases; unmatched bases: 2. The length of the CDR3 is 14 residues. The CDR3 here is CASSIQGATDTQYF. CDR3 sequence (DNA): TGCGCCAGCAGCATACAGGGGGCCACAGATACGCAGTATTTT.

V gene TRBV6-5 combines with J gene TRBJ2-7; D uncertain. Between the trimmed V and J ends, which lost 2 bases and 8 bases, there was a span of 10 bases. CDR1 is MNHEY and CDR2 is SVGAGI in the germline V gene. CDR3 length: 12 residues. The CDR3 spells CASSYDRFKQYF. Written as DNA, the CDR3 is TGTGCCAGCAGTTACGATCGGTTCAAGCAGTACTTC.

This clonotype was detected only a few times. The chain has TRBV6-6 and TRBJ2-3, with D unclear. Trimming removed 4 bases at V and 4 bases at J, with 3 bases between. The length of the CDR3 is 11 residues. CDR1 and CDR2 (germline): MNHNY, SVGAGI (reference sequence). Written as DNA, the CDR3 is TGTGCCAGCAGTTCGTCAGATACGCAGTATTTT. Its protein product is CASSSSDTQYF.

CDR3 DNA: TGCGCCAGCAGCTTTGGGACAGAGGGCTACGAGCAGTACTTC. It translates to CASSFGTEGYEQYF. The V gene is TRBV5-1, the J gene TRBJ2-7, with TRBD1 matching over 7 bases. Germline V CDR1 and CDR2: SGHRS, YFSETQ. V was clipped by 2 bases and J by 3 bases; unmatched bases: 5. The CDR3 extends over 14 amino acids.

This rearrangement joins TRBV12-3 or TRBV12-4 to TRBJ2-5, with D tentatively TRBD2 (7 bases). This CDR3 spans 17 amino acids. Trimming stripped 4 bases from V and 1 base from J, with 19 bases between. The CDR3 sequence: CASSSGWGGPTQETQYF. DNA of the CDR3: TGTGCCAGCAGTTCCGGCTGGGGGGGGCCAACCCAAGAGACCCAGTACTTC.

As DNA, the CDR3 is TGTGCCAGCAGCTTAGTTCTAGATACGCAGTATTTT. This gives the protein CASSLVLDTQYF. V and J are TRBV11-2 and TRBJ2-3, with D hard to call. Trimming removed 1 base at V and 5 bases at J, with 4 bases between. Germline V gene sequence: CDR1 SGHAT, CDR2 FQNNGV. This CDR3 spans 12 amino acids.